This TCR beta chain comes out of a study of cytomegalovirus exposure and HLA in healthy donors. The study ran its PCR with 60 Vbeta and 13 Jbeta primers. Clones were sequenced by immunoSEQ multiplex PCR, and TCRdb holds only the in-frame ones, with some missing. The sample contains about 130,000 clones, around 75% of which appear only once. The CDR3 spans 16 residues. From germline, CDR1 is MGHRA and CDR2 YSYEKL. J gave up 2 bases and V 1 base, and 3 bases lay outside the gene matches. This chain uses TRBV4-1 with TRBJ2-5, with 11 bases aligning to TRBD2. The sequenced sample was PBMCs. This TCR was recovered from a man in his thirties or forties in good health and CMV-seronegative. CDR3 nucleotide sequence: TGCGCCAGCAGCCAAGCCCTAGCGGGGGGACAAGAGACCCAGTACTTC. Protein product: CASSQALAGGQETQYF.